Below, 27 T cell receptor beta chains from the same sample are listed, as sequenced in a study of T cells in Graves' hyperthyroidism and ophthalmopathy. Using RNA transcripts as the source, TCR beta CDR3 regions were amplified. HTBI primers were the set used in a first-round RT-PCR of the TCR CDR3. One entry per CDR3 protein results from TCRdb running MiXCR on the multiplex PCR reads. Of under 350,000 distinct CDR3 sequences listed, about 14% are singletons. Sequenced input: blood. These receptors all stem from a woman younger than 45 with Graves' hyperthyroidism that later progressed to Graves' ophthalmopathy.

The table lists this clonotype with a few counts. The CDR3 protein is CASSQVEGIGTEAFF. The CDR3 DNA is TGTGCCAGCAGCCAGGTAGAAGGGATCGGCACTGAAGCTTTCTTT. The V gene is TRBV14, the J gene TRBJ1-1; D call uncertain. This CDR3 contains 15 residues. Trimming cost V 3 bases and J 4 bases, with 15 bases left between them. CDR1 is SGHDN and CDR2 is FVKESK in the germline V gene.

In its sample, this clonotype was seen many times. The chain uses TRBV20-1 and TRBJ2-5; 8 nucleotides line up with TRBD2. Germline V gene lookup returns CDR1 DFQATT and CDR2 SNEGSKA (reference sequence). CDR3 length: 15 amino acids. J was trimmed by 4 bases and V by 8 bases; bases with no gene match: 15. The CDR3 reads CSWSPGLGNLETQYF. CDR3 DNA: TGCAGTTGGAGTCCGGGACTAGGAAATCTAGAGACCCAGTACTTC.

The chain employs TRBV7-8 and TRBJ1-3, with a weak D call TRBD1 (6 bases). Germline CDR1 reads SGHVS; CDR2 reads FQNEAQ. V dropped 5 bases and J dropped 1 base, with 21 bases sitting between them. The CDR3 runs to 18 residues. CDR3 sequence (DNA): TGTGCCAGCAGCCCGCTTCGGACAGTTGTTTTATCTGGAAACACCATATATTTT. It yields the protein CASSPLRTVVLSGNTIYF.

In its sample, this clonotype was seen many times. In DNA, the CDR3 is TGTGCCAGCAGCGGACAGGGGGAAGAATTGGTCTACTATGGCTACACCTTC. Residues: CASSGQGEELVYYGYTF. The chain combines TRBV6-2 or TRBV6-3 with TRBJ1-2; 10 positions agree with TRBD1. CDR3 length: 17 amino acids. The V gene end was trimmed by 6 bases and the J gene end by 3 bases; junction bases not matched to a gene: 13. Germline V gene sequence: CDR1 MNHEY, CDR2 SVGEGT.

There are many counts of this clonotype. J is TRBJ1-1 and V is TRBV27; D not certain. Germline V lookup: CDR1 MNHEY, CDR2 SMNVEV (reference sequence). Trimming removed 2 bases from V and 5 bases from J, with 9 bases in between. This CDR3 has 13 amino acids. The CDR3 protein is CASSLGLGTEAFF. As DNA, the CDR3 is TGTGCCAGCAGTTTAGGGTTGGGGACTGAAGCTTTCTTT.

The chain uses TRBV29-1 and TRBJ1-1; unclear D gene. Germline V gene sequence: CDR1 SQVTM, CDR2 ANQGSEA. The CDR3 is made up of 11 amino acids. With 4 bases removed from V and 1 base from J, the gap between germline ends came to 4 bases. The CDR3 sequence: CSVVENTEAFF. The CDR3 DNA reads TGCAGCGTTGTGGAGAACACTGAAGCTTTCTTT.

This clonotype was picked up many times. V is TRBV6-2 or TRBV6-3 and J is TRBJ2-7, with 8 bases fitting TRBD2. The CDR3 covers 14 residues. J gave up 5 bases and V 5 bases, and 8 bases lay outside the gene matches. Germline V CDR1 and CDR2: MNHEY, SVGEGT. The CDR3 bases are TGTGCCAGCAGTCACGGACTAGCTACACACGAGCAGTACTTC. Translated, it gives CASSHGLATHEQYF.

This clonotype has at least ten counts. The chain recombines TRBV27 with TRBJ2-7; TRBD1 or TRBD2 may be the D gene (5 bases each). CDR3 length equals 14 residues. Trimming cost V 1 base and J 6 bases, with 13 bases left between them. The germline V gene has CDR1 MNHEY and CDR2 SMNVEV (reference sequence). CDR3 in amino acids: CASSLWGRRAEQYF. As DNA, the CDR3 is TGTGCCAGCAGTTTATGGGGACGGCGCGCCGAGCAGTACTTC.

This clonotype was observed many times. Here the CDR3 DNA reads TGTGCCAGCAGCCCCAAGGTTGGGCCCACAGATACGCAGTATTTT. It codes for CASSPKVGPTDTQYF. The chain carries TRBV7-2 and TRBJ2-3; D not resolved. In germline, CDR1 is SGHTA, CDR2 FQGNSA. The germline V and J ends were trimmed by 5 bases and 2 bases, with 14 bases remaining between them. This CDR3 region has 15 residues.

In its sample, this clonotype was seen a few times. V and J are TRBV18 and TRBJ1-2; 10 bases are a match to TRBD1. Germline CDR1 reads KGHSH; CDR2 reads LQKENI. Germline trimming cut 2 bases from V and 5 bases from J; bases unmatched to any gene: 5. The CDR3 is made up of 15 amino acids. The CDR3 coding sequence is TGTGCCAGCTCACCAAGGGACAGGGGCCCATATGGCTACACCTTC. Its protein product is CASSPRDRGPYGYTF.

This clonotype showed up just a few times. This sequence joins TRBV5-6 and TRBJ2-1; D gene uncertain. CDR3 length equals 15 residues. Trimming shortened V by 2 bases and J by 0 bases, and 9 bases separated the two germline ends. Germline V gene data show CDR1 as SGHDT and CDR2 as YYEEEE. The CDR3 sequence is CASSFGDSSYNEQFF. DNA of the CDR3: TGTGCCAGCAGCTTTGGGGATAGCTCCTACAATGAGCAGTTCTTC.

This clonotype was observed many times. This chain uses TRBV7-9 with TRBJ1-1; TRBD1 agrees at 8 bases. This CDR3 contains 17 residues. Per the germline V gene, CDR1 is SEHNR and CDR2 is FQNEAQ (reference sequence). Trimming removed 5 bases from V and 0 bases from J; junction bases left unmatched: 11. The CDR3 DNA is TGTGCCAGCAGCCGTGTCCGACAGGGGACTATGAACACTGAAGCTTTCTTT. Its translation: CASSRVRQGTMNTEAFF.

This chain links TRBV7-9 with TRBJ2-1; the match to TRBD2 covers 13 bases. CDR3 length: 15 amino acids. Germline-derived CDR1 and CDR2 are SEHNR and FQNEAQ (reference sequence). The V segment lost 5 bases and the J segment 8 bases; nucleotides outside the gene matches: 6. CDR3 DNA: TGTGCCAGCAGCGGACTAGCGGGAGTTCTAGATGAGCAGTTCTTC. It is translated as CASSGLAGVLDEQFF. The full variable domain, rest sourced from reference TRBV7-9 and TRBJ2-1, is DTGVSQNPRHKITKRGQNVTFRCDPISEHNRLYWYRQTLGQGPEFLTYFQNEAQLEKSRLLSDRFSAERPKGSFSTLEIQRTEQGDSAMYLCASSGLAGVLDEQFFGPGTRLTVL.

The chain carries TRBV6-1 and TRBJ2-3; 11 bases line up with TRBD2. Germline-derived CDR1 and CDR2 are MNHNS and SASEGT. CDR3 length: 15 amino acids. Trimming removed 5 bases from V and 10 bases from J; junction bases left unmatched: 11. DNA of the CDR3: TGTGCCAGCAGTCCACTAGCGGGAGTAAAAGCGGCGCAGTATTTT. It is translated as CASSPLAGVKAAQYF.

This clonotype was picked up many times. This sequence joins TRBV7-2 and TRBJ1-5; D may be TRBD1 (5 bases). Germline CDR1 is SGHTA and CDR2 is FQGNSA. CDR3 length: 16 amino acids. V shed 5 bases and J shed 0 bases, with 14 bases lying between them. CDR3 coding DNA: TGTGCCAGCAGCCGTAAAGGAGGGGATAGCAATCAGCCCCAGCATTTT. It codes for CASSRKGGDSNQPQHF.

This clonotype was counted at least ten times. This rearrangement joins TRBV11-2 to TRBJ2-5, with TRBD2 matching over 10 bases. Germline CDR1 SGHAT, CDR2 FQNNGV. J lost 6 bases, V lost 2 bases, and 12 bases had no gene match. The CDR3 has 17 amino acids. This CDR3 reads CASSLRYLAGVRQTQYF. The CDR3 DNA is TGTGCCAGCAGCTTACGTTACCTAGCGGGGGTCCGGCAGACCCAGTACTTC.

In its sample, this clonotype was seen many times. The V gene is TRBV28, the J gene TRBJ1-3; D not resolved. Trimming stripped 8 bases from V and 5 bases from J, with 7 bases between. The V gene's germline CDR1 is MDHEN and CDR2 SYDVKM. CDR3 length: 11 amino acids. DNA for the CDR3: TGTGCCAGCTCCGGCCGAAACACCATATATTTT. It encodes CASSGRNTIYF.

This clonotype was recorded many times. The V call is TRBV28, the J call TRBJ1-1; tentatively, D is TRBD1 (5 bases). Deletions cut 5 bases from V and 5 bases from J, with 18 bases between. This CDR3 is 15 amino acids long. Germline CDR1 is MDHEN and CDR2 is SYDVKM. The CDR3 is CASSPIGRAETEAFF. DNA for the CDR3: TGTGCCAGCAGTCCTATTGGCAGGGCGGAAACTGAAGCTTTCTTT.

This clonotype was detected a few times. The CDR3 DNA sequence: TGTGCCAGCAGCACGACAGAGGTGAAGCAGTACTTC. It translates to CASSTTEVKQYF. The chain has TRBV6-1 and TRBJ2-7; the D gene is possibly TRBD1 (5 bases). The CDR3 loop spans 12 amino acids. Trimming took 6 bases from V and 8 from J, leaving 14 bases between them. The V gene's germline CDR1 is MNHNS and CDR2 SASEGT.

This clonotype has ten or more counts. The chain has TRBV27 and TRBJ2-3, with 9 bases aligning to TRBD2. J lost 2 bases, V lost 4 bases, and 4 bases had no gene match. CDR3 length equals 15 residues. Looked up from germline, CDR1 is MNHEY and CDR2 is SMNVEV (reference sequence). CDR3 loop: CASSSLAGITDTQYF. The DNA for the CDR3 is TGTGCCAGCAGTTCTCTAGCGGGGATCACAGATACGCAGTATTTT.

This clonotype was observed at least ten times. This may be a read error, as it is one base from a much larger clone. The chain links TRBV27 to TRBJ2-7; D is uncertain. The CDR3 has 12 residues. The V gene lost 2 bases and the J gene lost 0 bases, with 2 bases spanning the gap. Germline CDR1 is MNHEY and CDR2 is SMNVEV (reference sequence). CDR3 DNA sequence: TGTGCCAGCAGTTTACCCTCCTACGAGCAGTACTTC. Its protein product is CASSLPSYEQYF.

This chain joins TRBV5-6 and TRBJ2-7; D is undetermined. This CDR3 region has 13 residues. In germline, CDR1 is SGHDT, CDR2 YYEEEE. With 3 bases removed from V and 5 bases from J, the gap between germline ends came to 12 bases. The CDR3 bases are TGTGCCAGCAGCTATGAGTATGGGAACGAGCAGTACTTC. It yields the protein CASSYEYGNEQYF.

This clonotype was counted between two and nine times. The CDR3 reads CASSVQTSGRAEQFF. The CDR3 coding sequence is TGTGCCAGCAGCGTCCAGACTAGCGGGAGGGCCGAGCAGTTCTTC. The chain employs TRBV9 and TRBJ2-1, with TRBD2 matching over 14 bases. The CDR3 sequence is 15 residues long. Germline CDR1 and CDR2: SGDLS and YYNGEE. After removal of 2 bases from V and 10 bases from J, the junction contained 5 bases not matched to a gene.

There are a few counts of this clonotype. This sequence joins TRBV20-1 and TRBJ2-5, with 10 bases that match TRBD2. Germline CDR1 and CDR2: DFQATT and SNEGSKA (reference sequence). J lost 0 bases, V lost 0 bases, and 7 bases had no gene match. The CDR3 totals 17 residues. The CDR3 sequence is CSARDKREGQYQETQYF. CDR3 DNA: TGCAGTGCTAGAGATAAGCGGGAGGGACAGTACCAAGAGACCCAGTACTTC.

This clonotype was seen many times. The V and J genes are TRBV7-3 and TRBJ2-2; 8 bases align to TRBD1. The J segment lost 7 bases and the V segment lost 4 bases, leaving 8 bases of the junction unmatched. CDR1 is SGHTA and CDR2 is FQGTGA in the germline V gene. This CDR3 is built from 15 residues. CDR3 region: CASSYGQGSGGELFF. The DNA for the CDR3 is TGTGCCAGCAGCTACGGACAGGGTAGTGGCGGGGAGCTGTTTTTT.

This clonotype was counted at least ten times. The chain has TRBV19 and TRBJ2-1; 12 bases line up with TRBD2. Germline V gene data show CDR1 as LNHDA and CDR2 as SQIVND (reference sequence). With 1 base clipped from V and 10 bases from J, the junction kept 5 bases outside the gene matches. The CDR3 contains 15 residues. CDR3 protein: CASSIGTSGAREQFF. In nucleotides, the CDR3 is TGTGCCAGTAGTATAGGGACTAGCGGGGCTCGGGAGCAGTTCTTC.

The chain combines TRBV27 with TRBJ2-2, with D tentatively TRBD1 or TRBD2 (5 bases each). CDR1 MNHEY and CDR2 SMNVEV come from the germline V gene (reference sequence). The CDR3 spans 14 residues. V was shortened by 8 bases and J by 3 bases, with 13 bases between the two germline ends. The CDR3 sequence is CASHSGPYTGELFF. The CDR3, as DNA: TGTGCCAGCCACTCGGGACCCTACACCGGGGAGCTGTTTTTT.